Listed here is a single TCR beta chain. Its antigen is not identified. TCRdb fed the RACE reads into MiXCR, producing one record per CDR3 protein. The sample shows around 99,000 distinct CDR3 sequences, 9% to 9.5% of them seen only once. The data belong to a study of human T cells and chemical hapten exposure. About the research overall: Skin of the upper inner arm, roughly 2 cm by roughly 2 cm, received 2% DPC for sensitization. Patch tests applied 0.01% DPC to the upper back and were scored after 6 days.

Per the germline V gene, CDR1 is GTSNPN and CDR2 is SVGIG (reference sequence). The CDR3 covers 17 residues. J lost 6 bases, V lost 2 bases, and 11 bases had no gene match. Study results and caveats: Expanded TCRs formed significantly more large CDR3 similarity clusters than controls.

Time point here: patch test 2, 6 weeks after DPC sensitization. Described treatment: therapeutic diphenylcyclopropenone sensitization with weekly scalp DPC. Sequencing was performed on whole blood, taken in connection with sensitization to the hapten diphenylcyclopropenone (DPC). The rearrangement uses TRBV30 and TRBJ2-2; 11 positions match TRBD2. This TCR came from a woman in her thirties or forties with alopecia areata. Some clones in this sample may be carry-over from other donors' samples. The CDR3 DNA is TGTGCCTGGAGTCGGCTAGCGGGGGGCCTACAGTCCGGGGAGCTGTTTTTT. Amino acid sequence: CAWSRLAGGLQSGELFF.